The 17 T cell receptor beta chains reported below all come from one sample, sequenced in a study of human T cells and chemical hapten exposure. Time point meaning: patch test 1, 2 weeks after DPC sensitization. The sample's treatment: therapeutic diphenylcyclopropenone sensitization with weekly scalp DPC. From the RACE reads, TCRdb called clonotypes with MiXCR, one entry per CDR3 protein. The profile shows approximately 90,000 distinct CDR3 sequences, 9.5% to 15% of them singletons. The starting material was whole blood, obtained in connection with sensitization to the hapten diphenylcyclopropenone (DPC). The receptors originated from a woman aged 40 to 50 with alopecia areata. Some clones in this sample may be carry-over from other donors' samples.

The rearrangement uses TRBV4-2 and TRBJ1-2, with TRBD1 identical over 7 bases. The V gene's germline CDR1 is LGHNA and CDR2 YNFKEQ. The CDR3 has 14 residues. The V and J ends lost 1 base and 2 bases, in that order; junction bases with no gene match: 1. The DNA of the CDR3 is TGTGCCAGCAGCCAAGGGACAGGAAACTATGGCTACACCTTC. Translation: CASSQGTGNYGYTF.

This clonotype was seen many times. The chain combines TRBV12-3 or TRBV12-4 with TRBJ1-5, with D tentatively TRBD1 (5 bases). Deletions cut 6 bases from V and 7 bases from J, with 13 bases between. The CDR3 loop spans 13 amino acids. The CDR3 region is CASSPGGGQPQHF. As DNA, the CDR3 is TGTGCCAGCAGCCCTGGGGGTGGACAGCCCCAGCATTTT.

In its sample, this clonotype was seen a few times. This chain uses TRBV29-1 with TRBJ1-1, with TRBD1 as a possible D gene (6 bases). Germline values: CDR1 SQVTM, CDR2 ANQGSEA. V lost 3 bases, J lost 4 bases, and 12 bases lay in between. CDR3 length: 13 residues. CDR3 in amino acids: CSVDSGRGTEAFF. CDR3 bases: TGCAGCGTTGATTCCGGCAGGGGCACTGAAGCTTTCTTT.

This chain uses TRBV19 with TRBJ2-1, with 9 bases lining up with TRBD1. Germline lookup yields CDR1 LNHDA and CDR2 SQIVND (reference sequence). After removal of 6 bases from V and 5 bases from J, the junction contained 2 bases not matched to a gene. There are 13 residues in the CDR3. CDR3 sequence: CASRGTGNNEQFF. As DNA, the CDR3 is TGTGCCAGTAGGGGGACAGGGAACAATGAGCAGTTCTTC.

The table lists this clonotype with a few counts. This chain joins TRBV7-3 and TRBJ2-6; tentative D call: TRBD2 (5 bases). The CDR3 is 15 amino acids. CDR1 and CDR2 from the germline V gene are SGHTA and FQGTGA. V was clipped by 5 bases and J by 2 bases, with 10 bases between them. CDR3: CASSPYGAGANVLTF. The CDR3, as DNA: TGTGCCAGCAGCCCCTACGGGGCTGGGGCCAACGTCCTGACTTTC.

The J gene is TRBJ1-6, the V gene TRBV4-3; D possibly corresponds to TRBD1 (5 bases). The germline V gene has CDR1 LGHNA and CDR2 YSLEER. The CDR3 length is 14 residues. The germline V and J ends were trimmed by 0 bases and 10 bases, with 10 bases remaining between them. DNA for the CDR3: TGCGCCAGCAGCCAAGATAGCCAGGGATCACCCCTCCACTTT. It encodes CASSQDSQGSPLHF.

This chain links TRBV28 with TRBJ2-7; D remains unclear. V lost 2 bases to trimming and J lost 6 bases, with 8 bases between them. Germline lookup yields CDR1 MDHEN and CDR2 SYDVKM. This CDR3 has 12 residues. The CDR3 loop is CASSLDGGEQYF. CDR3 DNA: TGTGCCAGCAGTTTAGACGGTGGCGAGCAGTACTTC.

The table lists this clonotype with a few counts. This sequence joins TRBV29-1 and TRBJ2-6; D unclear. The CDR3 runs to 15 residues. Trimming pared 7 bases from V and 0 bases from J, leaving 13 bases between. Germline CDR1 is SQVTM and CDR2 is ANQGSEA. For the CDR3, the DNA is TGCAGCGCCGAGACACCGAACTCTGGGGCCAACGTCCTGACTTTC. This gives the protein CSAETPNSGANVLTF.

The gene calls are TRBV7-8 and TRBJ2-5, with D possibly matching TRBD2 (7 bases). Germline values: CDR1 SGHVS, CDR2 FQNEAQ. This CDR3 is built from 14 residues. Trimming took 8 bases from V and 3 from J, leaving 16 bases between them. The CDR3 bases are TGTGCCAGCCGGGCGGGGGCCCAAAAAGAGACCCAGTACTTC. Translating gives CASRAGAQKETQYF. The complete variable domain, with remaining parts taken from reference TRBV7-8 and TRBJ2-5, reads GAGVSQSPRYKVAKRGQDVALRCDPISGHVSLFWYQQALGQGPEFLTYFQNEAQLDKSGLPSDRFFAERPEGSVSTLKIQRTQQEDSAVYLCASRAGAQKETQYFGPGTRLLVL.

The chain recombines TRBV29-1 with TRBJ2-3; D not certain. The CDR3 covers 15 residues. The V and J ends lost 2 bases and 0 bases respectively, with 12 bases between them. Germline values: CDR1 SQVTM, CDR2 ANQGSEA. CDR3 coding DNA: TGCAGCGTTGAACCACGCGGCAGAAGCACAGATACGCAGTATTTT. Protein sequence: CSVEPRGRSTDTQYF.

The chain has TRBV6-5 and TRBJ2-3; TRBD2 agrees at 7 bases. The J segment lost 4 bases and the V segment lost 2 bases, leaving 6 bases of the junction unmatched. Germline V gene sequence: CDR1 MNHEY, CDR2 SVGAGI. This CDR3 contains 15 residues. DNA for the CDR3: TGTGCCAGCAGTTACACGGGGGAGGGAGCAGATACGCAGTATTTT. Residues: CASSYTGEGADTQYF.

The rearrangement links TRBV2 to TRBJ2-1, with a tentative D call TRBD2 (5 bases). In germline, CDR1 is SNHLY, CDR2 FYNNEI. V shed 7 bases and J shed 9 bases, with 13 bases lying between them. The CDR3 runs to 12 residues. CDR3 nucleotide sequence: TGTGCCAGCACGAGGGCTATGGGTGAGCAGTTCTTC. It is translated as CASTRAMGEQFF.

This clonotype was seen more than once but under ten times. Here the CDR3 reads CASSLAGLPYNEQFF. CDR3 coding DNA: TGTGCCAGCAGCCTAGCGGGGCTACCCTACAATGAGCAGTTCTTC. The chain joins TRBV12-3 or TRBV12-4 to TRBJ2-1; 9 nucleotides align to TRBD2. This CDR3 is built from 15 residues. Trimming cost V 6 bases and J 2 bases; bases outside gene matches: 5.

J is TRBJ2-3 and V is TRBV7-9, with a possible D match to TRBD2 (5 bases). With 5 bases removed from V and 4 bases from J, the gap between germline ends came to 16 bases. This CDR3 comprises 15 residues. From germline, CDR1 is SEHNR and CDR2 FQNEAQ (reference sequence). CDR3 loop: CASSPAVGAADTQYF. The CDR3 bases are TGTGCCAGCAGCCCAGCGGTGGGAGCGGCAGATACGCAGTATTTT.

There are many counts of this clonotype. The V call is TRBV5-4, the J call TRBJ2-1; D remains unclear. There are 14 residues in the CDR3. The germline V gene encodes CDR1 SGHNT and CDR2 YYREEE (reference sequence). The V end lost 0 bases, the J end lost 7 bases, and 11 bases lay between the germline ends. The CDR3 DNA follows: TGTGCCAGCAGCTTGGACTTACCTTCTAATGAGCAGTTCTTC. Its protein product is CASSLDLPSNEQFF.

The chain is built from TRBV6-5 and TRBJ2-6; D ambiguous. CDR1 and CDR2 from the germline V gene are MNHEY and SVGAGI. V lost 5 bases to trimming and J lost 12 bases, with 11 bases between them. The CDR3 contains 12 residues. The CDR3 here is CASSLLTGVLTF. The CDR3 nucleotides are TGTGCCAGCAGTCTCCTGACGGGCGTCCTGACTTTC.

This clonotype was counted at least ten times. The chain joins TRBV19 to TRBJ1-5; D not certain. In germline, CDR1 is LNHDA, CDR2 SQIVND (reference sequence). V dropped 2 bases and J dropped 9 bases, with 8 bases sitting between them. This CDR3 comprises 12 residues. The CDR3 region has the DNA TGTGCCAGTAGTATAACAACGAGGCCCCAGCATTTT. This gives the protein CASSITTRPQHF.